Reported below is one T cell receptor beta chain. Antigen unknown. TCRdb recomputed calls from the 5' RACE reads with MiXCR, one row per CDR3 protein. The sample carries about 340,000 distinct CDR3 sequences, around 13% recorded once. This specimen belongs to a study of T-cell memory formation after mild COVID-19. Deletions cut 6 bases from V and 1 base from J, with 14 bases between. Germline V lookup: CDR1 DFQATT, CDR2 SNEGSKA (reference sequence). The CDR3 sequence is 14 residues long. Study-level points and caveats: While clones contracting from day 15 to 85 were balanced between CD4 and CD8, later expanders leaned CD4+.

The source material was PBMCs or a T cell subset sorted from them (not recorded which). The chain employs TRBV20-1 and TRBJ2-3; weak D call: TRBD1 (5 bases). The sequence derives from a man younger than 30 who had mild COVID-19 (a few samples of this study predate the infection). Cell type and time point are not known. CDR3 amino acids: CSAPVKGGTDTQYF. CDR3 nucleotide sequence: TGCAGTGCCCCGGTGAAAGGGGGCACAGATACGCAGTATTTT.